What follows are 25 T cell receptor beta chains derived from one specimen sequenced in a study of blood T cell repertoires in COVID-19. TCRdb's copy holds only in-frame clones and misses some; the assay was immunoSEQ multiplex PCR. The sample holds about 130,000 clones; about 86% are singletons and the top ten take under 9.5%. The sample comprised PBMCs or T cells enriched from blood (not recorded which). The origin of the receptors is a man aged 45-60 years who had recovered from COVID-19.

The CDR3 region has the DNA TGTGCCAGCAGTTTTGGGACAGAACTCTACGAGCAGTACTTC. Its protein product is CASSFGTELYEQYF. This chain uses TRBV6-5 with TRBJ2-7; 7 nucleotides line up with TRBD1. Trimming at V came to 4 bases and at J to 3 bases, leaving 6 bases not matched to a gene. The germline gives CDR1 MNHEY, CDR2 SVGAGI. The CDR3 is 14 residues long.

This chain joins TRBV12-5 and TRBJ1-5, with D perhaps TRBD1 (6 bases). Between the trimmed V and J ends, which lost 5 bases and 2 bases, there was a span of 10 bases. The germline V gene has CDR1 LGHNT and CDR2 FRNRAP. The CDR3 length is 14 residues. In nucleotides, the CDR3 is TGTGCTAGTGGTGGGTCAGGGGGCAATCAGCCCCAGCATTTT. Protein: CASGGSGGNQPQHF. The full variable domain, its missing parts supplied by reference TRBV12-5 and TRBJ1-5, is DARVTQTPRHKVTEMGQEVTMRCQPILGHNTVFWYRQTMMQGLELLAYFRNRAPLDDSGMPKDRFSAEMPDATLATLKIQPSEPRDSAVYFCASGGSGGNQPQHFGDGTRLSIL.

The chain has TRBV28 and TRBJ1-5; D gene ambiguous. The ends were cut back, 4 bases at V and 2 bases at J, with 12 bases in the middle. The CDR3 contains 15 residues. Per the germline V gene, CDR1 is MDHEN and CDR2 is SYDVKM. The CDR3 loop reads CASSSGSAGNQPQHF. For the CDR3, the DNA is TGTGCCAGCAGTTCCGGATCGGCGGGCAATCAGCCCCAGCATTTT.

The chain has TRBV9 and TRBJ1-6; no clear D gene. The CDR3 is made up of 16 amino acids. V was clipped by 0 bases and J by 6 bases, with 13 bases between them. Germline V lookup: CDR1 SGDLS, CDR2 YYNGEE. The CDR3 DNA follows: TGTGCCAGCAGCGTAGCGAAGGGAGGTGGTAATTCACCCCTCCACTTT. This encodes CASSVAKGGGNSPLHF.

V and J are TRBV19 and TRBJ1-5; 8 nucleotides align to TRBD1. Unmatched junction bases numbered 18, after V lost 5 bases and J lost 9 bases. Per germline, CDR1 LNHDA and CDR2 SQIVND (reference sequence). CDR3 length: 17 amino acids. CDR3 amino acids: CASSVYISGTGPRPQHF. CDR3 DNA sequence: TGTGCCAGTAGTGTATATATATCCGGGACAGGCCCACGGCCCCAGCATTTT.

This CDR3 reads CAWRRESETQYF. In nucleotides, the CDR3 is TGTGCCTGGAGGAGGGAAAGCGAGACCCAGTACTTC. The chain joins TRBV30 to TRBJ2-5; TRBD2 is a possible D gene (5 bases). Germline V gives CDR1 GTSNPN, CDR2 SVGIG (reference sequence). CDR3 length equals 12 residues. V gave up 3 bases and J gave up 5 bases, with 10 bases separating them.

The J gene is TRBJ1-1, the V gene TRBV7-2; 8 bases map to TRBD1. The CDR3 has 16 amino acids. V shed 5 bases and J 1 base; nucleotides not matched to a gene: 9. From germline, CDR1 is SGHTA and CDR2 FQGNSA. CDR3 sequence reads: CASSRYRQGTNTEAFF. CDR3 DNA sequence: TGTGCCAGCAGCCGGTACCGACAGGGGACGAACACTGAAGCTTTCTTT.

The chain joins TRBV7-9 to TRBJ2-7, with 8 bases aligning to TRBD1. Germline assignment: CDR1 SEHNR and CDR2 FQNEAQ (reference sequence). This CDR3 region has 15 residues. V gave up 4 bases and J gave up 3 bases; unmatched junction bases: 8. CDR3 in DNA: TGTGCCAGCAGCTCGCGACAGGGGAAGGGCTACGAGCAGTACTTC. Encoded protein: CASSSRQGKGYEQYF.

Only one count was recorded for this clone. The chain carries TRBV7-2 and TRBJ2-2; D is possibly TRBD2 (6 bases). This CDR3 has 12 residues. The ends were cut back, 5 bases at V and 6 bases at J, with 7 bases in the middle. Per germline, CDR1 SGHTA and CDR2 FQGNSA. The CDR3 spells CASSRLAGELFF. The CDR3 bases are TGTGCCAGCAGCCGACTAGCCGGGGAGCTGTTTTTT.

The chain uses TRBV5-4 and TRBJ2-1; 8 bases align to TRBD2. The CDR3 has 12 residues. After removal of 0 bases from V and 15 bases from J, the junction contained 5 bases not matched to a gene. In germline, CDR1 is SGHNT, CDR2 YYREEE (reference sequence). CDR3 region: CASSLGLAKRFF. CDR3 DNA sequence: TGTGCCAGCAGCTTGGGACTAGCGAAGCGGTTCTTC.

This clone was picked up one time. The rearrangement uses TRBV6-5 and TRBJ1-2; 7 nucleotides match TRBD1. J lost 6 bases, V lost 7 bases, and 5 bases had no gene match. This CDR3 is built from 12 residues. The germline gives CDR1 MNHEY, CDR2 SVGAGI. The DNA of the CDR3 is TGTGCCAGCACCACGACAGGGAATGGCTACACCTTC. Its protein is CASTTTGNGYTF.

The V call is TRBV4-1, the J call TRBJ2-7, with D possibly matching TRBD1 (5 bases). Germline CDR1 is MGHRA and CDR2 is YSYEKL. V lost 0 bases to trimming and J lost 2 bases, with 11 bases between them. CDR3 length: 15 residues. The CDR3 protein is CASSQDTWTTYEQYF. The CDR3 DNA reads TGCGCCAGCAGCCAAGATACCTGGACAACCTACGAGCAGTACTTC.

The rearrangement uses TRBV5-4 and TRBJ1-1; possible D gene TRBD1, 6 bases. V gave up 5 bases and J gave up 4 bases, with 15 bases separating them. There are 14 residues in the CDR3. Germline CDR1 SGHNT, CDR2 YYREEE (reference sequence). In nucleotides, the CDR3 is TGTGCCAGCAGACGTGAAACAGGGACCACTGAAGCTTTCTTT. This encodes CASRRETGTTEAFF.

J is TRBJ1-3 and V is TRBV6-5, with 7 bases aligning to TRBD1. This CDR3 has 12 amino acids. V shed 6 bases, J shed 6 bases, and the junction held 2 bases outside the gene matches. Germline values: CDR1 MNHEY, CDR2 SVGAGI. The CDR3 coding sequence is TGTGCCAGCAGACAGGGGCCAAACACCATATATTTT. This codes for CASRQGPNTIYF.

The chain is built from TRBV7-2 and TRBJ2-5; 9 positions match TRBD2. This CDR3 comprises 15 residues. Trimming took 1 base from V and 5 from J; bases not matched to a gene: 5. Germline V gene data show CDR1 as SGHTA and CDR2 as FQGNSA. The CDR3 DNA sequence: TGTGCCAGCAGCTTAGTTGCGGGGGGGCTCGAGACCCAGTACTTC. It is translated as CASSLVAGGLETQYF.

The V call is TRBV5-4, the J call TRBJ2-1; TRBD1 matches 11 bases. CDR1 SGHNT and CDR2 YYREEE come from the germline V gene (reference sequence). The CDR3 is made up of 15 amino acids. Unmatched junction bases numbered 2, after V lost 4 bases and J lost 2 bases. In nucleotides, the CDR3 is TGTGCCAGCAGCCAGGACAGGGGGCCCTACAATGAGCAGTTCTTC. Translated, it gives CASSQDRGPYNEQFF.

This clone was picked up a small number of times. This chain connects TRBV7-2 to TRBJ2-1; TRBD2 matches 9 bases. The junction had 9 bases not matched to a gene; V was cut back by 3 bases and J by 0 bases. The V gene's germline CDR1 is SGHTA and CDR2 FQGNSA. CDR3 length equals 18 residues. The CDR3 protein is CASSLKPYSGGSYNEQFF. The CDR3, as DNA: TGTGCCAGCAGCTTGAAACCTTATAGCGGGGGCTCCTACAATGAGCAGTTCTTC. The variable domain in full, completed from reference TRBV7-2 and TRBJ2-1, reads GAGVSQSPSNKVTEKGKDVELRCDPISGHTALYWYRQSLGQGLEFLIYFQGNSAPDKSGLPSDRFSAERTGGSVSTLTIQRTQQEDSAVYLCASSLKPYSGGSYNEQFFGPGTRLTVL.

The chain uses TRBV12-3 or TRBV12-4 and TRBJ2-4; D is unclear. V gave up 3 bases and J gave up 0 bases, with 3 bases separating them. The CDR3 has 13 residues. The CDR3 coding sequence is TGTGCCAGCAGTTTTCTAGCCAAAAACATTCAGTACTTC. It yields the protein CASSFLAKNIQYF.

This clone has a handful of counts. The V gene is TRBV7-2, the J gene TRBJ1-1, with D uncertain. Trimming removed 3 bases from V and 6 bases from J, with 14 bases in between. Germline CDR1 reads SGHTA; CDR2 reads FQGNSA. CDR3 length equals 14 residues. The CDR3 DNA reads TGTGCCAGCAGCTTTACGCAGGCTGTCTCTGAAGCTTTCTTT. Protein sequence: CASSFTQAVSEAFF.

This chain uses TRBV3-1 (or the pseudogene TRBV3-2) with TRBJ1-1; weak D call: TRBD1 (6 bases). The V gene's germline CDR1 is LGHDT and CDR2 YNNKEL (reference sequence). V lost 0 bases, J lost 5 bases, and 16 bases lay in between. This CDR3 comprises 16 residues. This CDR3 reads CASSQESFQGRTEAFF. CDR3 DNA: TGTGCCAGCAGCCAAGAGAGTTTCCAGGGGCGGACTGAAGCTTTCTTT.

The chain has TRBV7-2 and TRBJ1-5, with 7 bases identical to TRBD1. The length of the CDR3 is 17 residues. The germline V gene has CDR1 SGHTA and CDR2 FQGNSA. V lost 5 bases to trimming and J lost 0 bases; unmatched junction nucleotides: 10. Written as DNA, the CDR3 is TGTGCCAGCAGCCGCCGGGACAGCACGTATAGCAATCAGCCCCAGCATTTT. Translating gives CASSRRDSTYSNQPQHF.

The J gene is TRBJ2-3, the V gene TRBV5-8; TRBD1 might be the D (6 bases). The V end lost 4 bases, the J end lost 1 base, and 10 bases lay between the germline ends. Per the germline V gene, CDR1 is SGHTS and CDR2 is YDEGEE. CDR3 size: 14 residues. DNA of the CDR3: TGTGCCAGCAGCCGGACAGTTGGCACAGATACGCAGTATTTT. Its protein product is CASSRTVGTDTQYF.

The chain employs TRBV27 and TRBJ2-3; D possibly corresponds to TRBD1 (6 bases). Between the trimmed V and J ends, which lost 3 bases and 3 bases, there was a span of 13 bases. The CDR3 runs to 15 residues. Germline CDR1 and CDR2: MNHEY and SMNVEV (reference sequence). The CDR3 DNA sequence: TGTGCCAGCAGTTTCCCAGGGGACGGGACAGATACGCAGTATTTT. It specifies CASSFPGDGTDTQYF.

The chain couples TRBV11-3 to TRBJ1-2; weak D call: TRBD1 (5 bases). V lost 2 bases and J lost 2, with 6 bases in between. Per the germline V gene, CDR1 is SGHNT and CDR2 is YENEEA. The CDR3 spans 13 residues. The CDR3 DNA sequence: TGTGCCAGCAGCTTATCAGGGAACTATGGCTACACCTTC. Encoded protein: CASSLSGNYGYTF.

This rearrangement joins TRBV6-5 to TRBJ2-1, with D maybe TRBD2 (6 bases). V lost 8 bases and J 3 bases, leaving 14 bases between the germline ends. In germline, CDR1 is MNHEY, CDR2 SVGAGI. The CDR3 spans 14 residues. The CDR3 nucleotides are TGTGCCAGCGAAACGGGACTCCACTACAATGAGCAGTTCTTC. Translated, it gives CASETGLHYNEQFF.